Shown below are 11 T cell receptor gamma chains from a single sample sequenced in a study of γδ T cells in repeated Plasmodium falciparum infection. TCRdb reanalysed the multiplex PCR reads via CATT. Of 30,000 or so gamma-chain clones listed, 1.4% were seen once; the top ten hold approximately 19%. Bulk repertoires came from Vgamma9/Vdelta2+ or Vdelta2-negative gammadelta T cells flow-sorted from PBMC. The sample consisted of gamma-delta T cells from blood. Receptors were obtained from a pool of human donors (malaria-infected and uninfected, not separated).

This clone came up a few times. TCRdb has a much larger clone's protein, which differs at residue 17 from the translation of this DNA, likely because of a read error; what is shown is the protein translated from the DNA. J is TRGJP and V is TRGV9. No J gene was available from TCRdb, and it was assigned here by a germline match of the DNA. Germline V lookup: CDR1 GITISATS, CDR2 ISYDGTV (reference sequence). There are 20 residues in the CDR3. CDR3 in DNA: TGTGCCTTGTGGGAGGTGCGACATCTCCAGGGGGAGTTGGGCAAAAAAGTCAAGGTATTT. Translation gives CALWEVRHLQGELGKKVKVF.

This clone was counted ten times or more. A single base is all that separates this from a far larger clone, so a read error is likely. At the DNA level, this CDR3 is encoded by other sequences in the same sample as well. The gene calls are TRGV9 and TRGJP. CDR1 and CDR2 (germline): GITISATS, ISYDGTV (reference sequence). The CDR3 has 16 residues. CDR3 sequence reads: CALWEVTELGKKIKVF. CDR3 DNA sequence: TGTGCCTTGTGGGAGGTGACAGAGCTGGGCAAAAAAATCAAGGTATTT.

As to this clone: TCRdb's entry gives the protein of a much larger clone, which mismatches this DNA's translation at residue 16, likely from a read error; the protein reported here is translated from the DNA. The J segment was not called; the V segment is TRGV9. Germline assignment: CDR1 GITISATS and CDR2 ISYDGTV (reference sequence). The CDR3 is 18 residues long. The CDR3 here is CALWDLQEVVLGKKIMVF. The CDR3 nucleotides read TGTGCCTTGTGGGACCTGCAAGAGGTAGTGTTGGGCAAAAAAATCATGGTATTT.

This clone has only a few counts. The protein TCRdb gives is from a much larger clone and does not agree with this DNA's translation at residue 7, likely a read error; the protein shown here comes from the DNA. V and J are TRGV9 and TRGJP. The CDR3 sequence is 17 residues long. Germline V gene lookup returns CDR1 GITISATS and CDR2 ISYDGTV (reference sequence). The V gene end was trimmed by 0 bases and the J gene end by 6 bases; junction bases not matched to a gene: 5. CDR3 loop: CALWEVITELGKKIKVF. DNA for the CDR3: TGTGCCTTGTGGGAGGTGATCACAGAGTTGGGCAAAAAAATCAAGGTATTT.

This clone was seen ten or more times. One base separates it from a far larger clone, so it is likely a read error. The identical CDR3 is also encoded by other nucleotide sequences in the sample. The genes are TRGV9 and TRGJ1 or TRGJ2. TCRdb does not report a J gene; here it was assigned by matching the DNA to germline references. The germline V gene has CDR1 GITISATS and CDR2 ISYDGTV (reference sequence). J lost 10 bases, V lost 2 bases, and 8 bases had no gene match. The CDR3 sequence is 12 residues long. The CDR3: CALWEAPHKKLF. CDR3 DNA sequence: TGTGCCTTGTGGGAGGCGCCTCACAAGAAACTCTTT.

This clone was counted at least ten times. The protein TCRdb lists belongs to a much larger clone and differs from this DNA's translation at residue 6, which points to a read error; the protein shown is made from the DNA. The genes are TRGV4 and TRGJ1 or TRGJ2. V lost 3 bases, J lost 3 bases, and 11 bases stayed unmatched. The CDR3 length is 15 residues. The germline CDR1 and CDR2 sequences are EGSTGY and YDSYTSSV. CDR3 protein: CATWDTVGIYYKKLF. The CDR3 nucleotides are TGTGCCACCTGGGATACAGTTGGGATTTATTATAAGAAACTCTTT.

As to this clone: A far larger clone is one base from this, pointing to a likely read error. Other DNA sequences from this sample encode an identical CDR3 as well. The J gene is uncalled and the V gene is TRGV9. There are 9 residues in the CDR3. CDR1 is GITISATS, CDR2 ISYDGTV, per germline (reference sequence). CDR3 region: CALWEKKLF. DNA of the CDR3: TGTGCCTTGTGGGAAAAGAAACTTTTT.

This clone came up many times. The TCRdb record carries a much larger clone's protein, which differs from this DNA's translation at residue 8; a read error is the likely cause, and the protein listed here is the DNA translation. The chain recombines TRGV9 with TRGJ1 or TRGJ2. The J gene, missing from TCRdb, was assigned here through DNA to germline matching. The CDR3 is 15 amino acids. Trimming took 0 bases from V and 4 from J; bases not matched to a gene: 9. The germline CDR1 and CDR2 sequences are GITISATS and ISYDGTV (reference sequence). The CDR3, as DNA: TGTGCCTTGTGGGAGGTGGAAGCGAACTATTATAAGAAACTCTTT. It encodes CALWEVEANYYKKLF.

As to this clone: A read error likely explains why the TCRdb protein, taken from a much larger clone, differs from this DNA's translation at residue 7; the protein shown is translated from the DNA. The V call is TRGV9, the J call TRGJ1 or TRGJ2. TCRdb offers no J gene call, so here the DNA was matched to germline to obtain one. With 2 bases clipped from V and 5 bases from J, the junction kept 6 bases outside the gene matches. Germline V CDR1 and CDR2: GITISATS, ISYDGTV (reference sequence). CDR3 length: 13 residues. CDR3 amino acids: CALWEAHHYKKLF. CDR3 DNA: TGTGCCTTGTGGGAGGCTCACCATTATAAGAAACTCTTT.

The table lists this clone with a few counts. Given a far larger clone just one base away, this is likely a sequencing read error. This chain links TRGV9 with TRGJ1 or TRGJ2. CDR1 is GITISATS and CDR2 is ISYDGTV in the germline V gene (reference sequence). The CDR3 runs 12 residues. The CDR3, as DNA: TGTGCCTTGTGGGAGGTGCAAATCGAGAAACTCTTC. Residues: CALWEVQIEKLF.

J is TRGJP and V is TRGV9. The J gene is not listed in TCRdb, so it was assigned here from a DNA match to germline. Germline assignment: CDR1 GITISATS and CDR2 ISYDGTV (reference sequence). This CDR3 spans 18 amino acids. The J segment lost 6 bases and the V segment lost 4 bases, leaving 12 bases of the junction unmatched. The CDR3 coding sequence is TGTGCCTTGTGGGAAACAAAAAAAGGAGAGTTGGGCAAAAAAATCAAGGTATTT. It yields the protein CALWETKKGELGKKIKVF.